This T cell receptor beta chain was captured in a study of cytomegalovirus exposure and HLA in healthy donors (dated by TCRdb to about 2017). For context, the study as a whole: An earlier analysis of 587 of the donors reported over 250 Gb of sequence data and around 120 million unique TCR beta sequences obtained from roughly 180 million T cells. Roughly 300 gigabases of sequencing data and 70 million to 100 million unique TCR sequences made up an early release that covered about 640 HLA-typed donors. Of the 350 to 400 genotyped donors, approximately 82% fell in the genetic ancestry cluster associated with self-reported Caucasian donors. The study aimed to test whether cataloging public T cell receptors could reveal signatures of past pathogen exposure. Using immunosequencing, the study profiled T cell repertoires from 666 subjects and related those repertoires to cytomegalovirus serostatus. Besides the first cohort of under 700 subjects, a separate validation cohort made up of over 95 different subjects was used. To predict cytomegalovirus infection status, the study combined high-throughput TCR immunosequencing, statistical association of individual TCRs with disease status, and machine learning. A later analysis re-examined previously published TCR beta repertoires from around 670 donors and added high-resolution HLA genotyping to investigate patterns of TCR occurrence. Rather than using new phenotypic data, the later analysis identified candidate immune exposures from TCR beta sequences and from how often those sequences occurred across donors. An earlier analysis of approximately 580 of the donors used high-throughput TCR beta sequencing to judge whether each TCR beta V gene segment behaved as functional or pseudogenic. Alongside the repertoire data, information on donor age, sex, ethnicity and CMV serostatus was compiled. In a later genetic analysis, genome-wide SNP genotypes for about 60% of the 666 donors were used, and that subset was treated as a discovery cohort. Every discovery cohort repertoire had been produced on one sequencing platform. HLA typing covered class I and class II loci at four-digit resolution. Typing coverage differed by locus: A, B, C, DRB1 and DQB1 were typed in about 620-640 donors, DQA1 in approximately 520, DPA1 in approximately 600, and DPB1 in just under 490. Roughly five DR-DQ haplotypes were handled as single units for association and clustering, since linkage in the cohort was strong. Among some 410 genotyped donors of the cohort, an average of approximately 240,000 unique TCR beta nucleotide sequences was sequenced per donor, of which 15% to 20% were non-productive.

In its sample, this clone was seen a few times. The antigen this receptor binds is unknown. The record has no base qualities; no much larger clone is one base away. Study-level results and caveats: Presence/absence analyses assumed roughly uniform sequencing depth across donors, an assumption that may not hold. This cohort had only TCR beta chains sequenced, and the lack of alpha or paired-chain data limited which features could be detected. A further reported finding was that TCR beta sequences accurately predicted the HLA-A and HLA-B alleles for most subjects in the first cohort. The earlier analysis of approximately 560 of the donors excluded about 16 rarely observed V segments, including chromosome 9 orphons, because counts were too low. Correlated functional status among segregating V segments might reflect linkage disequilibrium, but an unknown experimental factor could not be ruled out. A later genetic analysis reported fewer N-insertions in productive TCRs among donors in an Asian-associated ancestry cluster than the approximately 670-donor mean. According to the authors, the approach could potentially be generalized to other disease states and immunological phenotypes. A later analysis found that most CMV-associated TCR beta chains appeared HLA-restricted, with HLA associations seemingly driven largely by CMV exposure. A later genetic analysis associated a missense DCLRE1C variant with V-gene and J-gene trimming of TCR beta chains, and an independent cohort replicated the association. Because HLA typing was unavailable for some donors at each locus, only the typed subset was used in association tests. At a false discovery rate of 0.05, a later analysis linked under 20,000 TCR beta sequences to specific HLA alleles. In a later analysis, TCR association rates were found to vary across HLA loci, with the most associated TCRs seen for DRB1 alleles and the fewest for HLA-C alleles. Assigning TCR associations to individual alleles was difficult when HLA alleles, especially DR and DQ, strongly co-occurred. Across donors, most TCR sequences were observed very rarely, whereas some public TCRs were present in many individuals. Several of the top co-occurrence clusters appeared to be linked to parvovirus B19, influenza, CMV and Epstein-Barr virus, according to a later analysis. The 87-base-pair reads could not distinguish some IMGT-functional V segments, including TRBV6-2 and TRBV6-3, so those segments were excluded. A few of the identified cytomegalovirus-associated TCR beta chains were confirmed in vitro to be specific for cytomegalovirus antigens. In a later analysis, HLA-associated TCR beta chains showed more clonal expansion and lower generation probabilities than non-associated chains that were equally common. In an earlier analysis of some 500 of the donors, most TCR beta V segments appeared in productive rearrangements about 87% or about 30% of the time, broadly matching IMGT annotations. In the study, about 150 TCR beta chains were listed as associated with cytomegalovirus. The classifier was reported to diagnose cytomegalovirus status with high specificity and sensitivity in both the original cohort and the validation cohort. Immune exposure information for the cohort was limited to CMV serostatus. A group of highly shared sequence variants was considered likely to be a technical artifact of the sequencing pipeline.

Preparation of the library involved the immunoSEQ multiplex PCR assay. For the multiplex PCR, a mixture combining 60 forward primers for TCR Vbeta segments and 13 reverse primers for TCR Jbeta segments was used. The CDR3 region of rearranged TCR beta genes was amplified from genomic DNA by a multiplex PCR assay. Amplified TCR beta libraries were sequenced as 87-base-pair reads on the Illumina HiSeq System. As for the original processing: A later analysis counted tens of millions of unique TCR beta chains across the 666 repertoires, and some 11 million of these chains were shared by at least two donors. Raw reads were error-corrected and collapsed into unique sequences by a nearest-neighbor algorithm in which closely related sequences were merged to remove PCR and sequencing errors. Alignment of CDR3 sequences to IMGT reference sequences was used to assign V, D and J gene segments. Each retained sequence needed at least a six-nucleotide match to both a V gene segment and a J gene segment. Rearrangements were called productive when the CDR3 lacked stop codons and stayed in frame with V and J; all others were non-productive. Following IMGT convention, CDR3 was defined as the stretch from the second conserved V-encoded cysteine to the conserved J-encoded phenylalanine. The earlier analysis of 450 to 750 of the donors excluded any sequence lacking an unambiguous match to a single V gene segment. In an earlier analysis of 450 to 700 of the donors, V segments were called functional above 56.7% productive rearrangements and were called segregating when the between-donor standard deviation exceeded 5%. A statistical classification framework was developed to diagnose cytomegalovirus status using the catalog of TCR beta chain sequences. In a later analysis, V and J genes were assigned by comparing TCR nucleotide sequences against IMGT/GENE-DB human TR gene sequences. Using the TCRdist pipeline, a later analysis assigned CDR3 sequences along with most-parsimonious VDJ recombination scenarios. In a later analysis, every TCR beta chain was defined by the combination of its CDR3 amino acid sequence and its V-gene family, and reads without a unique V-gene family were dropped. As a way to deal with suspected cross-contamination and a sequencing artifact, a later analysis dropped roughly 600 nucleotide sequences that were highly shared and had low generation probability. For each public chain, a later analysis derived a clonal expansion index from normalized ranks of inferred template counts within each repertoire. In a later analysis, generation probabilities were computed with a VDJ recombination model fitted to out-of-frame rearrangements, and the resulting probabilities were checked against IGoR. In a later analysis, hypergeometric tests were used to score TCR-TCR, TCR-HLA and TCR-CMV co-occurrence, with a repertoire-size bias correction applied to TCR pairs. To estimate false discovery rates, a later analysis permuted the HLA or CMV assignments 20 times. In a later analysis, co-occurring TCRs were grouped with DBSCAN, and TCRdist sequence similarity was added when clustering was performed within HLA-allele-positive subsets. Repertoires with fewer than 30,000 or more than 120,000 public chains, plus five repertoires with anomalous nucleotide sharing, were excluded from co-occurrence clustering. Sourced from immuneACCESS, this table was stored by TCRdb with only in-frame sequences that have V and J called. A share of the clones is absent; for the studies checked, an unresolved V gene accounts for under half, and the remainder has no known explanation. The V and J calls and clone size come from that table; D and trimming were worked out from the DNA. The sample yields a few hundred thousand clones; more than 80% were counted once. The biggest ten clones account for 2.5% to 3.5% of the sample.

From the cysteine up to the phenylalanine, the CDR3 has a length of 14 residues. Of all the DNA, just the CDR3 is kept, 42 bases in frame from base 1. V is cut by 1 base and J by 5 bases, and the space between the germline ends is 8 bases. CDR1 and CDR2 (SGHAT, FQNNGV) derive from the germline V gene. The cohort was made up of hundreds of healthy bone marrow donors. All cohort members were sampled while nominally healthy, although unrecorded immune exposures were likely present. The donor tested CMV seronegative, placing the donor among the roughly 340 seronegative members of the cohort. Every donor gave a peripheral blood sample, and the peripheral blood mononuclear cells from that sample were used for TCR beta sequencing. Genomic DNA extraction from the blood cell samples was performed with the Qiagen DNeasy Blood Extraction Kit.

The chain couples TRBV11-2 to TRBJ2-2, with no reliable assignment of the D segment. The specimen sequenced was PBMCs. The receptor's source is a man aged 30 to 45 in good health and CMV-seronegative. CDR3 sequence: CASSLARGTGELFF. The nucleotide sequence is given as TGTGCCAGCAGCTTAGCACGCGGAACCGGGGAGCTGTTTTTT.